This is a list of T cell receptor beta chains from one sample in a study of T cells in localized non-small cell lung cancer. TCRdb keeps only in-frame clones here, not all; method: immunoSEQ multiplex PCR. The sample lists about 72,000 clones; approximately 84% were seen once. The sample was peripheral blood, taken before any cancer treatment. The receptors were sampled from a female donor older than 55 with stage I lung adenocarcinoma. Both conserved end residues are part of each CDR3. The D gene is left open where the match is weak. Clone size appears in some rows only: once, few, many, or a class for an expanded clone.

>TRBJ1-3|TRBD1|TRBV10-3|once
CAISPGQADTIYF
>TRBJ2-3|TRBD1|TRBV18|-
CASSPDRVRTDTQYF
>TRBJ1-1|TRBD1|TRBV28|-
CASIPGGMENTEAFF
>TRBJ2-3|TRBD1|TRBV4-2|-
CASSQLRQGVVDTQYF
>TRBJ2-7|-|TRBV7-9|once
CASSFIAAASYEQYF
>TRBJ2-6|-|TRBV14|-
CASSHLGAGANVLTF
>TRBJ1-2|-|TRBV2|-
CASSEQGSSYYGYTF
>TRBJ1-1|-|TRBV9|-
CASSRLTNTEAFF
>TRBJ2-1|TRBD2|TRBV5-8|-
CASSALLAGSYNEQFF
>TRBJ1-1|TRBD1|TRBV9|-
CASRDPTGRGTEAFF
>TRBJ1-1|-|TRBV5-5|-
CASSLAGTAEAFF
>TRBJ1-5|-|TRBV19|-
CASSIDKDRNQPQHF
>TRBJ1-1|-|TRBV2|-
CASSEDLGEVNTEAFF
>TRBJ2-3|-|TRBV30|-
CAWSVETGGSTDTQYF
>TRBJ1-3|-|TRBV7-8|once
CASSPSSVSGNTIYF
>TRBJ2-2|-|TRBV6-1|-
CASTSWAFTGELFF
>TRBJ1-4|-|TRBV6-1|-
CASSGATKAEKLFF
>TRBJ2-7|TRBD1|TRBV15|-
CATSRDRGYVVQYF
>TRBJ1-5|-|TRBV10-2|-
CASSDVQRTPKPQPQHF
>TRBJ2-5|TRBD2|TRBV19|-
CASSKLAGGPLETQYF
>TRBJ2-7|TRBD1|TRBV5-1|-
CASSPGQGTHEQYF
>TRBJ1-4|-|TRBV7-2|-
CASSSRFLPYEKLFF
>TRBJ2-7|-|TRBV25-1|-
CASSPGGVSYEQYF
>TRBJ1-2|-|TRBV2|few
CASSPDSYGYTF
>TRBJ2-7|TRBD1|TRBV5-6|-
CASRRLGTGVFVQYF
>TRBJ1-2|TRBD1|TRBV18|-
CASSPRGGPYGYTF
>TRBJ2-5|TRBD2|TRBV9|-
CASSTPSGGQETQYF
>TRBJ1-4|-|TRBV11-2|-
CASSSQPNEKLFF
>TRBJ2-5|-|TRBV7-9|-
CASSLALTGRETQYF
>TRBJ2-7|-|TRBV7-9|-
CASTTEEGISYEQYF
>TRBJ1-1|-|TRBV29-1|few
CSVGGAATEAFF
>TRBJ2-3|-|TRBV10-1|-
CASSDSRKADTQYF
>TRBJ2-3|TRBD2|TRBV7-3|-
CASSPRDGRGIRWYF
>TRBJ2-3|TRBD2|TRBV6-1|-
CAGKLAGGRDTQYF
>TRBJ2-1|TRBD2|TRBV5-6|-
CASSTTSGVINEQFF
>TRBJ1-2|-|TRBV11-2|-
CASSLGLDYGYTF
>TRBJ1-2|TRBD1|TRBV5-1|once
CASSLFTGGDYGYTF
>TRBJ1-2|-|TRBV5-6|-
CASSLSFLPANGYTF
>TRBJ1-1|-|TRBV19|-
CASRMRDFTEAFF
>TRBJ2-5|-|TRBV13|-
CASSLGGTQETQYF
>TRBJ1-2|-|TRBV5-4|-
CASSLGANYGYTF
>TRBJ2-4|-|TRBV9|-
CASSVGGDLVAKNIQYF
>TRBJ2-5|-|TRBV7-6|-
CASSPLRETQYF
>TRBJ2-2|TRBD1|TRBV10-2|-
CASWDRGYTGELFF
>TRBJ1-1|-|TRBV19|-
CASSIKAPTGQNTEAFF
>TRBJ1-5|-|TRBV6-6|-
CASSYSGQEGSQPQHF
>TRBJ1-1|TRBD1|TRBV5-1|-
CASSPNPDRAGTEAFF
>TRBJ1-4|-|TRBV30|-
CAWSGQEYEKLFF